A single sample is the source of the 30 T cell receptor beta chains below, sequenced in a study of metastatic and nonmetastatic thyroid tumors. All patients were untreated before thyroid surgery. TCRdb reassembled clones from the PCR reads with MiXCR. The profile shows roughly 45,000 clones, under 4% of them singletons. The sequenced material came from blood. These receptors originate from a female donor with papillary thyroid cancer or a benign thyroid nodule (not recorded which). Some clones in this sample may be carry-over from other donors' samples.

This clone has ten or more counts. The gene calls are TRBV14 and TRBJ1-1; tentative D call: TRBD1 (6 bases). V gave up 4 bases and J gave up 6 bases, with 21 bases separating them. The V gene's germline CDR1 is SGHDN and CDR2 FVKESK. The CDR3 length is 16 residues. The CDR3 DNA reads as TGTGCCAGCAGCCGGAGGGGAGGACAGTTGGGCTCTGAAGCTTTCTTT. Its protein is CASSRRGGQLGSEAFF.

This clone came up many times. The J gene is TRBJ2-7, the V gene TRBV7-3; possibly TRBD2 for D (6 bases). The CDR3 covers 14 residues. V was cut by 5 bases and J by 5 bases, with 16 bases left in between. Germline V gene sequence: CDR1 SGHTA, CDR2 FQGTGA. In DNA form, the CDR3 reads TGTGCCAGCAGCCTCCGGGGCAGGGAGGACGAGCAGTACTTC. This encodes CASSLRGREDEQYF.

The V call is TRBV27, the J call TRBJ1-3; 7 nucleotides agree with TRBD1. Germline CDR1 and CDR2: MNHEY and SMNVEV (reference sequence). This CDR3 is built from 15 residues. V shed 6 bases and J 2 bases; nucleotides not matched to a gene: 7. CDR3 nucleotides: TGTGCCAGCAGACAGACAGGGCTGCCTGGAAACACCATATATTTT. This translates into CASRQTGLPGNTIYF.

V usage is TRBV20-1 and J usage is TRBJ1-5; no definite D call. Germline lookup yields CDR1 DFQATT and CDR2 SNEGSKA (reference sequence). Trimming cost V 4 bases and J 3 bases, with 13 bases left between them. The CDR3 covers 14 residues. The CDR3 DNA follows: TGCAGTGCTACCCCGGGAGGTGTCAATCAGCCCCAGCATTTT. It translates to CSATPGGVNQPQHF.

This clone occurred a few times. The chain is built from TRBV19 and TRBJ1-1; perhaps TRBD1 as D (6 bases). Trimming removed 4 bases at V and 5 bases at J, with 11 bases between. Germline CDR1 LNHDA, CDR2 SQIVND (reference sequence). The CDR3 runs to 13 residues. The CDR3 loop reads CASSSSTGTEAFF. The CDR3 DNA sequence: TGTGCCAGTAGTAGTAGCACAGGGACTGAAGCTTTCTTT.

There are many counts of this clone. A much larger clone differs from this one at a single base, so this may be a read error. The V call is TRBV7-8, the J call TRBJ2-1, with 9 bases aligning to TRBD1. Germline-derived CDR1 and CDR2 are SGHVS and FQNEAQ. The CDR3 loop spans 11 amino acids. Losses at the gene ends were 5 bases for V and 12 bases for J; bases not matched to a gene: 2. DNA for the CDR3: TGTGCCAGCAGCCGGGGACAGGGGCAGTTCTTC. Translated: CASSRGQGQFF.

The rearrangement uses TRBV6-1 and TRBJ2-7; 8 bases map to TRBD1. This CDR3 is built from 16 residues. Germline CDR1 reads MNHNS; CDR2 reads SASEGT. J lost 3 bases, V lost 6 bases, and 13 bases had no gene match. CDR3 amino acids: CASSNDRGSRFYEQYV. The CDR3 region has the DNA TGTGCCAGCAGCAACGACAGGGGTAGTCGGTTCTACGAGCAGTACGTC.

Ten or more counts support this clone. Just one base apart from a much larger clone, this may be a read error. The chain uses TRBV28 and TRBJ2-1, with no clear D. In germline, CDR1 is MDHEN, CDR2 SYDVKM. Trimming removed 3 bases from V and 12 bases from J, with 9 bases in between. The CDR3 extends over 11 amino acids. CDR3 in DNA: TGTGCCAGCAGTTTGTCCTTTGGGCAGTTCTTC. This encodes CASSLSFGQFF.

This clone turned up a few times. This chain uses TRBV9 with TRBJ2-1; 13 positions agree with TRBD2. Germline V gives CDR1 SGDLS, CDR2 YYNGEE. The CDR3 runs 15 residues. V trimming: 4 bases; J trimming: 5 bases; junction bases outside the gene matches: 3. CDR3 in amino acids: CASSPGLAGDNEQFF. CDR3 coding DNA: TGTGCCAGCAGCCCAGGACTAGCGGGAGACAATGAGCAGTTCTTC.

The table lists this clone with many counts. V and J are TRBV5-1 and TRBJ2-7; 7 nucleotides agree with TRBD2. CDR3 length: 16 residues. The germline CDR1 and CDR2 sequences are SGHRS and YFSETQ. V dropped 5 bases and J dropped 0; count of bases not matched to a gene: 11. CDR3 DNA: TGCGCCAGCAGTCTCCGAATAGCGGGCATCTCCTACGAGCAGTACTTC. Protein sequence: CASSLRIAGISYEQYF.

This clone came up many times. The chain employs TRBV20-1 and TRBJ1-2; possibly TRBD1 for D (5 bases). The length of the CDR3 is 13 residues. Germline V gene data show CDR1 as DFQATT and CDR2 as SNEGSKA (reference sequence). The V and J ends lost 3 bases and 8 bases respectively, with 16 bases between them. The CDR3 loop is CSASFVRDEGYTF. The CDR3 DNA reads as TGCAGTGCTAGTTTCGTCAGGGATGAGGGCTACACCTTC.

The CDR3 DNA follows: TGTGCCAGCAGTTACGCATCAGGGTCTAGCAATGAGCAGTTCTTC. Residues: CASSYASGSSNEQFF. This chain connects TRBV6-5 to TRBJ2-1; D might be TRBD1 (5 bases). This CDR3 is built from 15 residues. CDR1 MNHEY and CDR2 SVGAGI come from the germline V gene. V was cut by 2 bases and J by 6 bases, with 14 bases left in between.

In DNA form, the CDR3 reads TGTGCCAGCAGCTTAAGGGTAGGACAGCCCCAGCATTTT. This translates into CASSLRVGQPQHF. The chain carries TRBV7-2 and TRBJ1-5; no clear D gene. This CDR3 region has 13 residues. V shed 2 bases and J shed 7 bases, with 9 bases lying between them. Germline V lookup: CDR1 SGHTA, CDR2 FQGNSA.

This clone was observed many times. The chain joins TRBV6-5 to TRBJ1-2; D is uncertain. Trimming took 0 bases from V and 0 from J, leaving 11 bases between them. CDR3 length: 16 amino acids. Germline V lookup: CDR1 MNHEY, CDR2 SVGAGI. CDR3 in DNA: TGTGCCAGCAGTTACTCGATCGGGCAAACTAACTATGGCTACACCTTC. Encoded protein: CASSYSIGQTNYGYTF.

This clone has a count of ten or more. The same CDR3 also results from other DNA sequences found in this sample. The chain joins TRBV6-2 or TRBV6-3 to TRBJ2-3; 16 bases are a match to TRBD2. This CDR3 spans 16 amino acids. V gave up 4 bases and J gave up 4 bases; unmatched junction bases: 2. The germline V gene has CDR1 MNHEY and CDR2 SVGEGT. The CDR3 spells CASSSGTSGGADTQYF. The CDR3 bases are TGTGCCAGCAGTTCTGGGACTAGCGGGGGGGCAGATACGCAGTATTTT.

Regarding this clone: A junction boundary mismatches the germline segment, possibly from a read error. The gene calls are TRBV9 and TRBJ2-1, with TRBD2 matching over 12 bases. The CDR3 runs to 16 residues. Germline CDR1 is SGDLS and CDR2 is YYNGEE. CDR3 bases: TGTGCCAGAAGCGCACGGACTAGCGGGATCCTGAATGAGCAGTTCTTC. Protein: CARSARTSGILNEQFF.

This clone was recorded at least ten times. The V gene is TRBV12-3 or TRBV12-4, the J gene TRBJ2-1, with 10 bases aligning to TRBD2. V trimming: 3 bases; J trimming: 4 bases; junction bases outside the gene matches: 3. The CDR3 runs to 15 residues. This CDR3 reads CASSLGTSVYNEQFF. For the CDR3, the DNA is TGTGCCAGCAGTTTGGGGACTAGCGTTTACAATGAGCAGTTCTTC.

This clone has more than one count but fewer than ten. CDR3 sequence reads: CASSPAGTGTNYGYTF. CDR3 nucleotides: TGCGCCAGCAGCCCTGCTGGGACAGGTACTAACTATGGCTACACCTTC. The chain is built from TRBV5-1 and TRBJ1-2; 8 positions agree with TRBD1. The CDR3 consists of 16 residues. The junction had 8 bases not matched to a gene; V was cut back by 4 bases and J by 0 bases. Germline V CDR1 and CDR2: SGHRS, YFSETQ. The full variable domain, its missing parts supplied by reference TRBV5-1 and TRBJ1-2, is KAGVTQTPRYLIKTRGQQVTLSCSPISGHRSVSWYQQTPGQGLQFLFEYFSETQRNKGNFPGRFSGRQFSNSRSEMNVSTLELGDSALYLCASSPAGTGTNYGYTFGSGTRLTVV.

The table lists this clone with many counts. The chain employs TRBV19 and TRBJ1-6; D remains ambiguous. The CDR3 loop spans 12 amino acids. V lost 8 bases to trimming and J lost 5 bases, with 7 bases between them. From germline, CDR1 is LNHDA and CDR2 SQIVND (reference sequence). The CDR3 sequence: CASAGNNSPLHF. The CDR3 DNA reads TGTGCCAGTGCCGGGAATAATTCACCCCTCCACTTT.

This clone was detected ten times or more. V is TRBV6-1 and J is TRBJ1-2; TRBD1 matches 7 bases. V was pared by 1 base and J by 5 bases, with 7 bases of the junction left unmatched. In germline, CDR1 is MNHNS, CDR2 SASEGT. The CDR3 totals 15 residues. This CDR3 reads CASSEEGNRGYGYTF. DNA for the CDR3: TGTGCCAGCAGTGAAGAGGGTAACAGGGGTTATGGCTACACCTTC.

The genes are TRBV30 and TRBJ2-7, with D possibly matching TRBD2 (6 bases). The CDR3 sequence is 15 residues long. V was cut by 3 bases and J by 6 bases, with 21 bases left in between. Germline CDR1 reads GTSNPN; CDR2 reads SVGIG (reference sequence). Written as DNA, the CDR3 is TGTGCCTGGAGCAGAGGGGCGGGGAACAGACTCGAGCAGTACTTC. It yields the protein CAWSRGAGNRLEQYF.

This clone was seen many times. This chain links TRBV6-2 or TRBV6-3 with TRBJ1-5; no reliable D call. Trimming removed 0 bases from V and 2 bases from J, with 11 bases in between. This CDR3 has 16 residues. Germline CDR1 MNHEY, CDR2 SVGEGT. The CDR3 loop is CASSYSQGGRNQPQHF. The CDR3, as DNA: TGTGCCAGCAGTTACTCGCAAGGTGGGCGCAATCAGCCCCAGCATTTT.

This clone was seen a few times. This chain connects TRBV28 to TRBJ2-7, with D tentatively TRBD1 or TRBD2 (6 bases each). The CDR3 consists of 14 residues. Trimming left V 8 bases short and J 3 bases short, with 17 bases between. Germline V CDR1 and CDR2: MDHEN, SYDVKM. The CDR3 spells CASGGTPRGYEQYF. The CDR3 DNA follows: TGTGCCAGCGGAGGGACGCCCAGGGGCTACGAGCAGTACTTC.

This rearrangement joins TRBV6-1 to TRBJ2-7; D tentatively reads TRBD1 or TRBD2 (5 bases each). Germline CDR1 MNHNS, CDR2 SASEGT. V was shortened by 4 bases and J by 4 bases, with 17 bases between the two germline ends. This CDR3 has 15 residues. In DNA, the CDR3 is TGTGCCAGCAGTGTCACCGGGACGTATAAGTACGAGCAGTACTTC. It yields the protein CASSVTGTYKYEQYF.

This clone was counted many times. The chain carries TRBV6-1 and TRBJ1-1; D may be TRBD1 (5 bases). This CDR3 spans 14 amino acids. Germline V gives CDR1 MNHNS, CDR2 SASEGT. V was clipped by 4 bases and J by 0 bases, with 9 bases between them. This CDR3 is CASSATAMNTEAFF. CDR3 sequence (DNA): TGTGCCAGCAGTGCGACAGCCATGAACACTGAAGCTTTCTTT.

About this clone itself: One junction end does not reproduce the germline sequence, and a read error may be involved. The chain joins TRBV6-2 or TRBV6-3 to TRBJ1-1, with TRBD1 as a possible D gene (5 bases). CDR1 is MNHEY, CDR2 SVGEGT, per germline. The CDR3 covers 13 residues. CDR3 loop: CASSHSRGTVAFF. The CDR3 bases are TGTGCCAGCAGCCACTCGAGGGGAACTGTAGCTTTCTTT.

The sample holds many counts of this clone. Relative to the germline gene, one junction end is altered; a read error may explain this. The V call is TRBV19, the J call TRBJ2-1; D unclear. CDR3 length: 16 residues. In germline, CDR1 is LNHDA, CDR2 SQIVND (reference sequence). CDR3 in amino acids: CASSIKTRAQYNEQLF. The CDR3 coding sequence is TGTGCCAGTAGTATAAAAACGAGAGCCCAGTACAATGAGCAGCTCTTC.

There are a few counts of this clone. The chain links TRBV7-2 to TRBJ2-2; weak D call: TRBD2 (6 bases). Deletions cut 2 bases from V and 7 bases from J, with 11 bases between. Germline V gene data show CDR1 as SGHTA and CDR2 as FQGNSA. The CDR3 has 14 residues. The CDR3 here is CASSLLAAGGELFF. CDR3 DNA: TGTGCCAGCAGCTTACTGGCAGCGGGCGGGGAGCTGTTTTTT.

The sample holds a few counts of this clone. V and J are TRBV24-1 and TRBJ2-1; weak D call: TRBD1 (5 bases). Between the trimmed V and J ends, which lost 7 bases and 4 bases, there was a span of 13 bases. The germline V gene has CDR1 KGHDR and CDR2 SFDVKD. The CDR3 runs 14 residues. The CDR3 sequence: CATSPDSMYNEQFF. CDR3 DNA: TGTGCCACCAGCCCCGACAGCATGTACAATGAGCAGTTCTTC.

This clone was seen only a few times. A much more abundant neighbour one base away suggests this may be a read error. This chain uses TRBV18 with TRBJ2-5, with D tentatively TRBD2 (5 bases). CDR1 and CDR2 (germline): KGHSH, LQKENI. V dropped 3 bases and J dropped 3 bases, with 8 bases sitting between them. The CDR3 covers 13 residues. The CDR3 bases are TGTGCCAGCTCACCCCTGAGGGAAGAGACCCAGTACTTC. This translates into CASSPLREETQYF.